This entry is about one T cell receptor (beta chain). These data belong to a study of T cells in Graves' hyperthyroidism and ophthalmopathy. Amplification targeted TCR beta CDR3 regions from RNA transcripts. With the HTBI primer set, the TCR CDR3 went through a first round of RT-PCR. TCRdb reanalysed the multiplex PCR reads using MiXCR and keeps one entry per CDR3 protein. The sample yields more than 550,000 distinct CDR3 sequences, approximately 19% seen once. Used for diagnoses were clinical symptoms, serum thyroxine and TRAb, thyroid ultrasound and orbital computed tomography. Isolation of PBMCs was performed on 8 to 10 ml fresh peripheral blood. The V end was cut by 4 bases, the J end by 7 bases, with 11 bases between. The CDR3 spans 13 residues. Germline V lookup: CDR1 SGHRS, CDR2 YFSETQ.

The clonotype originates from a woman in her forties or fifties with Graves' hyperthyroidism that later progressed to Graves' ophthalmopathy. The specimen was blood. The chain is built from TRBV5-1 and TRBJ2-2; weak D call: TRBD2 (6 bases). The CDR3 loop is CASSRGGGGELFF. In nucleotides, the CDR3 is TGCGCCAGCAGCCGTGGGGGAGGCGGGGAGCTGTTTTTT.